One sample yielded the 17 T cell receptor beta chains listed below, sequenced in a study of T cell responses to AZD1222 COVID-19 vaccine. The data were produced by immunoSEQ multiplex PCR, yet TCRdb's version contains in-frame clones alone and is incomplete. The sample shows 100,000 to 120,000 clones, roughly 90% of them seen only once. This specimen consisted of peripheral blood, obtained 28 days after the second AZD1222 dose. Every receptor here comes from an adult who received the AZD1222 COVID-19 vaccine.

Notes on this clone: A junction end diverges from the germline sequence, so it may reflect a read error. The rearrangement links TRBV7-7 to TRBJ2-7; either TRBD1 or TRBD2 may supply D (5 bases each). CDR1 and CDR2 (germline): SSHAT, FNYEAQ (reference sequence). The CDR3 loop spans 14 amino acids. In nucleotides, the CDR3 is TGTGCTAGCAGCTTAGGGACGGTTACTGGCGAGCAGTACTTC. This codes for CASSLGTVTGEQYF. The full variable domain, with the rest looked up from reference TRBV7-7 and TRBJ2-7, is GAGVSQSPRYKVTKRGQDVTLRCDPISSHATLYWYQQALGQGPEFLTYFNYEAQPDKSGLPSDRFSAERPEGSISTLTIQRTEQRDSAMYRCASSLGTVTGEQYFGPGTRLTVT.

The chain couples TRBV19 to TRBJ2-1, with 13 bases that match TRBD2. The CDR3 has 17 residues. Looked up from germline, CDR1 is LNHDA and CDR2 is SQIVND (reference sequence). V lost 5 bases and J lost 4; bases outside the gene matches: 8. CDR3 nucleotides: TGTGCCAGTAGTTTTCGGACTAGCGGGGGTTATTACAATGAGCAGTTCTTC. Protein product: CASSFRTSGGYYNEQFF.

V is TRBV6-5 and J is TRBJ2-1; D is unclear. Germline assignment: CDR1 MNHEY and CDR2 SVGAGI. This CDR3 contains 14 residues. The V and J ends lost 4 bases and 7 bases respectively, with 14 bases between them. CDR3: CASSSHTLSNEQFF. DNA for the CDR3: TGTGCCAGCAGTTCGCACACGCTATCTAATGAGCAGTTCTTC.

The chain is built from TRBV7-2 and TRBJ1-1; D is uncertain. Germline V gives CDR1 SGHTA, CDR2 FQGNSA. The CDR3 contains 14 residues. Trimming pared 7 bases from V and 7 bases from J, leaving 19 bases between. The CDR3 loop reads CASTLAVPGVEAFF. In DNA form, the CDR3 reads TGTGCCAGCACCCTGGCCGTACCTGGGGTTGAAGCTTTCTTT.

The CDR3, as DNA: TGTGCCAGTAGTCTGACAGGGAATGGAAACACCATATATTTT. Amino acids: CASSLTGNGNTIYF. This chain uses TRBV19 with TRBJ1-3, with 7 bases that match TRBD1. Germline V gene lookup returns CDR1 LNHDA and CDR2 SQIVND (reference sequence). CDR3 length equals 14 residues. The trim removed 5 bases at V and 3 bases at J, leaving 4 bases unmatched.

CDR3: CASRPILNNEQFF. The CDR3 DNA is TGTGCCAGCAGACCCATCCTCAACAATGAGCAGTTCTTC. V is TRBV21-1 and J is TRBJ2-1. TRBV21-1 is a documented pseudogene. CDR3 length: 13 residues.

The chain has TRBV7-8 and TRBJ1-2; TRBD1 is a possible D gene (6 bases). The CDR3 has 15 residues. Germline loops: CDR1 SGHVS, CDR2 FQNEAQ. V was clipped by 5 bases and J by 4 bases, with 17 bases between them. The CDR3 protein is CASSLIQGLGYGYTF. CDR3 sequence (DNA): TGTGCCAGCAGCCTAATACAGGGATTGGGCTATGGCTACACCTTC.

This sequence joins TRBV7-2 and TRBJ1-5; D is possibly TRBD1 (5 bases). V lost 3 bases and J lost 3, with 12 bases in between. The germline V gene has CDR1 SGHTA and CDR2 FQGNSA. This CDR3 is built from 15 residues. This CDR3 reads CASSLRRATNQPQHF. As DNA, the CDR3 is TGTGCCAGCAGCTTGCGCAGGGCGACCAATCAGCCCCAGCATTTT. Combining the CDR3 with reference TRBV7-2 and TRBJ1-5 gives the whole variable domain GAGVSQSPSNKVTEKGKDVELRCDPISGHTALYWYRQSLGQGLEFLIYFQGNSAPDKSGLPSDRFSAERTGGSVSTLTIQRTQQEDSAVYLCASSLRRATNQPQHFGDGTRLSIL.

The V gene is TRBV27, the J gene TRBJ2-3; 8 bases are shared with TRBD2. In germline, CDR1 is MNHEY, CDR2 SMNVEV (reference sequence). J gave up 0 bases and V 8 bases, and 16 bases lay outside the gene matches. The CDR3 consists of 18 residues. The CDR3 spells CASANLGGAGGSTDTQYF. The CDR3 region has the DNA TGTGCCAGCGCCAACTTGGGGGGGGCGGGGGGTAGCACAGATACGCAGTATTTT.

V usage is TRBV7-2 and J usage is TRBJ2-3; 7 positions match TRBD2. Losses at the gene ends were 3 bases for V and 6 bases for J; bases not matched to a gene: 6. Germline CDR1 reads SGHTA; CDR2 reads FQGNSA. There are 14 residues in the CDR3. The CDR3 sequence is CASSFASGWDTQYF. The CDR3 DNA is TGTGCCAGCAGCTTCGCTAGCGGTTGGGATACGCAGTATTTT.

This sequence joins TRBV5-1 and TRBJ2-7; no firm D call. Deletions cut 4 bases from V and 2 bases from J, with 13 bases between. Germline-derived CDR1 and CDR2 are SGHRS and YFSETQ. The CDR3 is 14 residues long. The CDR3 nucleotides read TGCGCCAGCAGCCTTGAACAGATGCCCTACGAGCAGTACTTC. Protein: CASSLEQMPYEQYF. Based on the CDR3 plus reference TRBV5-1 and TRBJ2-7, the full variable domain is KAGVTQTPRYLIKTRGQQVTLSCSPISGHRSVSWYQQTPGQGLQFLFEYFSETQRNKGNFPGRFSGRQFSNSRSEMNVSTLELGDSALYLCASSLEQMPYEQYFGPGTRLTVT.

The chain uses TRBV7-2 and TRBJ2-5; unclear D gene. The germline V gene encodes CDR1 SGHTA and CDR2 FQGNSA. CDR3 size: 13 residues. V was shortened by 2 bases and J by 1 base, with 5 bases between the two germline ends. The CDR3 loop reads CASSLMAQETQYF. The CDR3, as DNA: TGTGCCAGCAGCTTAATGGCCCAAGAGACCCAGTACTTC.

This clone was detected only once. The V gene is TRBV10-3, the J gene TRBJ2-2; TRBD1 matches at 9 bases. V lost 6 bases, J lost 4 bases, and 9 bases stayed unmatched. Germline CDR1 reads ENHRY; CDR2 reads SYGVKD. The CDR3 contains 16 residues. The CDR3 DNA reads TGTGCCATCAGGGGCGACAGGGGGGCGAGCACCGGGGAGCTGTTTTTT. Translated: CAIRGDRGASTGELFF.

The chain employs TRBV6-2 or TRBV6-3 and TRBJ2-5; perhaps TRBD2 as D (6 bases). Germline assignment: CDR1 MNHEY and CDR2 SVGEGT. This CDR3 region has 14 residues. The V and J ends lost 0 bases and 4 bases respectively, with 9 bases between them. Here the CDR3 DNA reads TGTGCCAGCAGTTACTCGCGGGGCTCAGAGACCCAGTACTTC. It translates to CASSYSRGSETQYF.

The chain combines TRBV4-1 with TRBJ2-7; 10 nucleotides line up with TRBD1. V lost 1 base, J lost 3 bases, and 6 bases stayed unmatched. CDR1 and CDR2 (germline): MGHRA, YSYEKL. The CDR3 has 16 residues. CDR3 amino acids: CASSQADRGAIYEQYF. DNA for the CDR3: TGCGCCAGCAGCCAAGCGGACAGGGGGGCCATCTACGAGCAGTACTTC.

This chain uses TRBV30 with TRBJ1-1; D is unresolved. V was clipped by 2 bases and J by 0 bases, with 4 bases between them. CDR1 GTSNPN and CDR2 SVGIG come from the germline V gene (reference sequence). This CDR3 comprises 12 residues. The CDR3 DNA reads as TGTGCCTGGAGTATCCTGAACACTGAAGCTTTCTTT. It yields the protein CAWSILNTEAFF.

V gene TRBV7-2 combines with J gene TRBJ2-3; 8 bases align to TRBD2. Germline V gene lookup returns CDR1 SGHTA and CDR2 FQGNSA. Trimming at V came to 4 bases and at J to 7 bases, leaving 4 bases not matched to a gene. CDR3 length: 13 amino acids. The CDR3 spells CASSSGGPYTQYF. The CDR3, as DNA: TGTGCCAGCAGCTCGGGGGGGCCGTATACGCAGTATTTT.